The text below deals with one T cell receptor beta chain. This entry comes from a study of blood T cells in healthy people across ages. Study at large: There was about one barcoded beta molecule captured by template switching per two T cells.

The second PCR ran about 6 to 12 cycles with a sample-barcoded 5' primer and J-beta primers. A tag from a template-switch adaptor with 12 random nucleotides marked each cDNA molecule. TCRdb recomputed calls from the 5' RACE reads with MiXCR, one row per CDR3 protein. The sample has over 750,000 distinct CDR3 sequences; around a quarter are singletons. The CDR3 is 14 amino acids. Germline CDR1 and CDR2: KGHDR and SFDVKD. V shed 0 bases and J shed 11 bases, with 13 bases lying between them. These data were likewise used in another study, on T cells of mothers and their children.

This TCR came from a boy aged 5-17 years in good health. The V gene is TRBV24-1, the J gene TRBJ2-1, with D possibly being TRBD1 (6 bases). The sample consisted of blood. The CDR3 here is CATSDLHPGTQQFF. The CDR3 region has the DNA TGTGCCACCAGTGATTTGCATCCAGGGACACAGCAGTTCTTC.